Listed below are T cell receptor beta chains from one sample, sequenced in a study of cytomegalovirus exposure and HLA in healthy donors. Sequencing was performed with immunoSEQ multiplex PCR; in TCRdb, only in-frame clones are kept and a portion is missing. This table holds around 150,000 clones, 90% to 97% found once. Sequencing was done on a sample of PBMCs. The source of these receptors is a woman between 18 and 29 years old in good health and CMV-seronegative. The CDR3 runs from the conserved cysteine through the conserved F or W. The order of the fields is J gene, clone size, D gene, V gene, CDR3 protein, CDR3 DNA. The D gene is left open where the match is weak. The listing skips clone size in some rows; elsewhere it reads once, few, many or a size class.

TRBJ1-1,NA,TRBD1,TRBV5-1,CASSFSLLPTGREAFF,TGCGCCAGCAGCTTCTCCCTATTACCGACAGGGAGAGAAGCTTTCTTT
TRBJ1-5,few,TRBD1,TRBV4-2,CASSQDLQGNQPQHF,TGTGCCAGCAGCCAAGATTTACAGGGGAATCAGCCCCAGCATTTT
TRBJ1-2,NA,NA,TRBV5-4,CASSLSRDYGYTF,TGTGCCAGCAGCTTGTCTCGGGATTATGGCTACACCTTC
TRBJ1-6,NA,NA,TRBV25-1,CASRGGIDNSPLHF,TGTGCCAGCAGAGGGGGTATTGATAATTCACCCCTCCACTTT
TRBJ1-2,NA,NA,TRBV6-5,CASSYGEGYGYTF,TGTGCCAGCAGTTACGGGGAGGGCTATGGCTACACCTTC
TRBJ2-2,NA,TRBD2,TRBV27,CASSFFGLAGAANTGELFF,TGTGCCAGCAGTTTTTTTGGACTAGCGGGGGCCGCGAACACCGGGGAGCTGTTTTTT
TRBJ2-1,NA,TRBD1,TRBV7-9,CASSLSFGRGLYNEQFF,TGTGCCAGCAGCTTATCTTTTGGCAGGGGGTTATACAATGAGCAGTTCTTC
TRBJ1-5,NA,TRBD1,TRBV7-2,CASSFDRGRQPQHF,TGTGCCAGCAGCTTCGACAGGGGTCGACAGCCCCAGCATTTT
TRBJ1-4,NA,TRBD1,TRBV5-1,CASSLETGREKLFF,TGCGCCAGCAGCTTGGAGACAGGGAGGGAAAAACTGTTTTTT
TRBJ2-5,NA,TRBD2,TRBV7-2,CASSLGLAGGLWETQYF,TGTGCCAGCAGCTTAGGTCTAGCGGGGGGGTTGTGGGAGACCCAGTACTTC
TRBJ2-5,once,TRBD2,TRBV4-2,CASSHGLAGGEDQETQYF,TGTGCCAGCAGCCATGGACTAGCGGGGGGGGAGGACCAAGAGACCCAGTACTTC
TRBJ2-7,NA,TRBD1,TRBV11-3,CASSLAGTGDYEQYF,TGTGCCAGCAGCTTAGCCGGGACAGGAGACTACGAGCAGTACTTC
TRBJ1-2,NA,NA,TRBV29-1,CSVETSTDSYTF,TGCAGCGTTGAAACTTCGACGGACTCCTACACCTTC
TRBJ2-1,NA,TRBD2,TRBV11-2,CASSLSGGFSYNEQFF,TGTGCCAGCAGCTTAAGCGGGGGGTTCTCCTACAATGAGCAGTTCTTC
TRBJ1-5,NA,TRBD1,TRBV12-5,CASGPGTGGLQPQHF,TGTGCTAGTGGCCCCGGCACAGGGGGGTTACAGCCCCAGCATTTT
TRBJ1-4,NA,TRBD1,TRBV6-1,CASSEGTGYEKLFF,TGTGCCAGCAGTGAAGGGACAGGGTATGAAAAACTGTTTTTT
TRBJ1-2,NA,TRBD1,TRBV5-6,CASSLRQGMSYGYTF,TGTGCCAGCAGCTTAAGACAGGGAATGAGCTATGGCTACACCTTC
TRBJ1-4,NA,NA,TRBV19,CATRKVGGGGNEKLFF,TGTGCCACTCGTAAGGTGGGCGGGGGTGGTAATGAAAAACTGTTTTTT
TRBJ2-3,NA,TRBD2,TRBV9,CASSAGTSGGPGTDTQYF,TGTGCCAGCAGCGCCGGGACTAGCGGGGGACCCGGAACAGATACGCAGTATTTT
TRBJ1-2,NA,NA,TRBV9,CASSVVSPKGDYGYTF,TGTGCCAGCAGCGTAGTGTCTCCGAAAGGGGATTATGGCTACACCTTC
TRBJ2-3,NA,TRBD2,TRBV9,CASSVEAGGLITQYF,TGTGCCAGCAGCGTAGAAGCGGGGGGCCTTATTACGCAGTATTTT
TRBJ2-2,NA,TRBD1,TRBV5-5,CASTRTGGAEGELFF,TGTGCCAGCACCCGGACAGGGGGCGCTGAGGGGGAGCTGTTTTTT
TRBJ2-1,once,TRBD2,TRBV2,CASSEDSGGDEQFF,TGTGCCAGCAGTGAGGATAGCGGGGGCGATGAGCAGTTCTTC
TRBJ2-7,NA,TRBD1,TRBV5-1,CASSWTGGLYEQYF,TGCGCCAGCAGCTGGACAGGGGGCTTGTACGAGCAGTACTTC
TRBJ2-1,NA,NA,TRBV2,CASSQHSNEQFF,TGTGCCAGCAGCCAGCACAGCAATGAGCAGTTCTTC
TRBJ2-1,NA,TRBD1,TRBV19,CASSVDRGFRIF,TGTGCCAGTAGTGTTGACAGGGGATTTAGGATCTTC